A single sample is the source of the 5 T cell receptor beta chains below, sequenced in a study of cytomegalovirus exposure and HLA in healthy donors (dated by TCRdb to the late 2010s). Preparation of the library involved the immunoSEQ multiplex PCR assay. For the multiplex PCR, a mixture combining 60 forward primers for TCR Vbeta segments and 13 reverse primers for TCR Jbeta segments was used. TCRdb provides this immuneACCESS table in a form limited to in-frame rearrangements. Some clones are lacking; in checked studies, under half of them reflect an unresolved V gene, and why the rest are absent is not known. The sample contains around 92,000 clones, more than 65% of them found a single time. The ten top clones hold 7% to 10% of the sample. Sample: PBMCs. The receptor set was obtained from a human donor in good health.

V is TRBV27 and J is TRBJ2-2, with TRBD1 identical over 9 bases. V was clipped by 6 bases and J by 5 bases; unmatched bases: 4. CDR3 length: 14 amino acids. Germline V CDR1 and CDR2: MNHEY, SMNVEV (reference sequence). This CDR3 is CASRRTGVTGELFF. CDR3 nucleotide sequence: TGTGCCAGCAGGCGGACAGGGGTAACCGGGGAGCTGTTTTTT.

The rearrangement links TRBV6-4 to TRBJ2-3, with 8 bases fitting TRBD2. The CDR3 has 15 amino acids. With 4 bases clipped from V and 4 bases from J, the junction kept 7 bases outside the gene matches. CDR1 is MRHNA, CDR2 SNTAGT, per germline. CDR3: CASSASPSGPDTQYF. The CDR3 nucleotides read TGTGCCAGCAGTGCCTCACCTAGCGGGCCAGATACGCAGTATTTT.

The V and J genes are TRBV7-6 and TRBJ1-6, with D unclear. V was cut by 8 bases and J by 7 bases, with 12 bases left in between. Germline CDR1 and CDR2: SGHVS and FNYEAQ. There are 13 residues in the CDR3. The CDR3 nucleotides are TGTGCCAGCGGTAACAATCCAAATTCACCCCTCCACTTT. Translation: CASGNNPNSPLHF.

The chain carries TRBV19 and TRBJ1-5, with 8 bases identical to TRBD1. This CDR3 is built from 15 residues. V lost 6 bases and J lost 1; bases outside the gene matches: 5. Germline CDR1 is LNHDA and CDR2 is SQIVND (reference sequence). For the CDR3, the DNA is TGTGCCAGTAGCCAAGGGGACAGGAGCAATCAGCCCCAGCATTTT. Encoded protein: CASSQGDRSNQPQHF.

The rearrangement joins TRBV7-6 to TRBJ2-5; TRBD1 matches at 7 bases. J gave up 4 bases and V 5 bases, and 10 bases lay outside the gene matches. There are 15 residues in the CDR3. Germline loops: CDR1 SGHVS, CDR2 FNYEAQ. The CDR3 nucleotides are TGTGCCAGCAGCGCGACCGGGACAGAAGTAGAGACCCAGTACTTC. Translation: CASSATGTEVETQYF. Full variable domain (rest looked up from reference TRBV7-6 and TRBJ2-5): GAGVSQSPRYKVTKRGQDVALRCDPISGHVSLYWYRQALGQGPEFLTYFNYEAQQDKSGLPNDRFSAERPEGSISTLTIQRTEQRDSAMYRCASSATGTEVETQYFGPGTRLLVL.